The sequence of this T cell receptor beta chain was determined in a study of cytomegalovirus exposure and HLA in healthy donors (dated by TCRdb to about 2017). General notes on the study: In an earlier analysis of under 600 of the donors, roughly 300 Gb of sequence data and 95 million to 130 million unique TCR beta sequences from 150 million to 200 million T cells were reported. The later analysis used no new phenotypic data to find candidate immune exposures, relying instead on TCR beta sequences and their occurrence across donors. Of the 300 to 500 genotyped donors, 65% to 90% were placed in the genetic ancestry cluster associated with self-reported Caucasian donors. Across 300 to 400 genotyped donors of the cohort, an average of 235,054 unique TCR beta nucleotide sequences per donor were sequenced, and roughly a sixth of those sequences were non-productive. Every discovery cohort repertoire had been produced on one sequencing platform. To predict cytomegalovirus infection status, the study brought together high-throughput TCR immunosequencing, statistical association of individual TCRs with disease status, and machine learning. A later analysis re-analyzed previously published TCR beta repertoires from approximately 670 donors and added high-resolution HLA genotyping to study TCR occurrence patterns. Alongside the repertoire data, information on donor age, sex, ethnicity and CMV serostatus was compiled. The study was designed to test whether signatures of past pathogen exposure could be identified by cataloging public T cell receptors. A later genetic analysis used genome-wide SNP genotypes for about 55% of the 666 donors, treating that subset as a discovery cohort. About five DR-DQ haplotypes were treated as single units for association and clustering because of strong linkage in the cohort. Both class I and class II loci were covered by HLA typing, at four-digit resolution. Along with the approximately 700-subject first cohort, a separate validation cohort of over a hundred different subjects was used. The number of donors typed differed by locus, with about 629-630 for A, B, C, DRB1 and DQB1, 522 for DQA1, 606 for DPA1, and about 450 for DPB1. An early release that covered about 600 HLA-typed donors contained about 300 gigabases of sequencing data and some 87 million unique TCR sequences. Using immunosequencing, the study profiled T cell repertoires from fewer than 700 subjects and related those repertoires to cytomegalovirus serostatus. An earlier analysis of roughly 580 of the donors used high-throughput TCR beta sequencing to judge whether each TCR beta V gene segment behaved as functional or pseudogenic.

The full study reports these points: Most CMV-associated TCR beta chains appeared to be HLA-restricted in a later analysis, and the HLA associations seemed to be driven largely by CMV exposure. Because counts were too low, 15 to 20 rarely observed V segments, including chromosome 9 orphons, were excluded from the earlier analysis of under 650 of the donors. A later genetic analysis reported fewer N-insertions in productive TCRs among donors in an Asian-associated ancestry cluster than the approximately 700-donor mean. The classifier was reported to diagnose cytomegalovirus status with high specificity and sensitivity in both the original and validation cohorts. Immune exposure information for the cohort was limited to CMV serostatus. The study gave a list of about 150 TCR beta chains associated with cytomegalovirus. The presence/absence analyses assumed that sequencing depth was roughly uniform across donors, and that assumption may not be true. Because HLA typing was missing for some donors at each locus, association tests included only the typed subset. In an earlier analysis of around 500 of the donors, most TCR beta V segments appeared in productive rearrangements about 90% or about 30% of the time, broadly matching IMGT annotations. In a later genetic analysis, a missense DCLRE1C variant was associated with V-gene and J-gene trimming of TCR beta chains, and the association was replicated in an independent cohort. In this cohort, only TCR beta chains were sequenced, and detectable features were limited by the absence of alpha or paired-chain data. Assigning TCR associations to individual alleles was difficult when HLA alleles, especially DR and DQ, strongly co-occurred. A later analysis associated about 17,000 TCR beta sequences with specific HLA alleles at a false discovery rate of 0.05. Most TCR sequences were observed very rarely across donors, whereas some public TCRs were present in many individuals. Because the 87-base-pair reads could not distinguish some IMGT-functional V segments, including TRBV6-2 and TRBV6-3, those segments were excluded. Several of the top co-occurrence clusters appeared to be linked to parvovirus B19, influenza, CMV and Epstein-Barr virus, according to a later analysis. The sequencing pipeline was judged likely to have produced a cluster of highly shared sequence variants as a technical artifact. The authors suggested that the approach could potentially be generalized to other disease states and immunological phenotypes. A later analysis found that TCR association rates varied across HLA loci, with DRB1 alleles showing the most associated TCRs and HLA-C alleles the fewest. Correlated functional status among segregating V segments might be attributable to linkage disequilibrium, but an unknown experimental factor could not be ruled out. Compared with equally common non-associated chains, HLA-associated TCR beta chains in a later analysis were more clonally expanded and had lower generation probabilities. A further reported finding was that TCR beta sequences accurately predicted the HLA-A and HLA-B alleles for most subjects in the first cohort. Three of the identified cytomegalovirus-associated TCR beta chains were confirmed in vitro to be specific for cytomegalovirus antigens.

The library was built by means of the immunoSEQ multiplex PCR assay. The multiplex PCR relied on a mix of 60 forward primers for TCR Vbeta segments and 13 reverse primers for TCR Jbeta segments. A multiplex PCR assay on genomic DNA amplified the CDR3 region of rearranged TCR beta genes. Amplified TCR beta libraries were sequenced as 87-base-pair reads on the Illumina HiSeq System. In the source study's methods: In a later analysis, some 80 million unique TCR beta chains were counted across the roughly 700 repertoires, and some 10 million of these chains were shared by at least two donors. To remove PCR and sequencing errors, raw reads were error-corrected and collapsed into unique sequences using a nearest-neighbor algorithm that merged closely related sequences. CDR3 sequences were aligned to IMGT reference sequences to assign V, D and J gene segments. Each retained sequence needed at least a six-nucleotide match to both a V gene segment and a J gene segment. A rearrangement counted as productive if the CDR3 had no stop codons and remained in frame with V and J, and every other rearrangement counted as non-productive. CDR3 was defined according to IMGT convention as the region running from the second conserved V-encoded cysteine to the conserved J-encoded phenylalanine. The earlier analysis of some 540 of the donors excluded any sequence lacking an unambiguous match to a single V gene segment. An earlier analysis of several hundred of the donors called V segments functional above 56.7% productive rearrangements and segregating when the between-donor standard deviation exceeded 5%. A statistical classification framework was built to diagnose cytomegalovirus status from the catalog of TCR beta chain sequences. In a later analysis, V and J genes were assigned by comparing TCR nucleotide sequences against IMGT/GENE-DB human TR gene sequences. A later analysis assigned CDR3 sequences and most-parsimonious VDJ recombination scenarios with the TCRdist pipeline. In a later analysis, every TCR beta chain was defined by the combination of its CDR3 amino acid sequence and its V-gene family, and reads without a unique V-gene family were dropped. As a way to deal with suspected cross-contamination and a sequencing artifact, a later analysis dropped over 550 nucleotide sequences that were highly shared and had low generation probability. A later analysis calculated a clonal expansion index for each public chain from normalized within-repertoire ranks of inferred template counts. In a later analysis, generation probabilities were computed with a VDJ recombination model fitted to out-of-frame rearrangements, and the resulting probabilities were checked against IGoR. In a later analysis, TCR-TCR, TCR-HLA and TCR-CMV co-occurrence was scored with hypergeometric tests, and a repertoire-size bias correction was applied to TCR pairs. A later analysis estimated false discovery rates by permuting HLA or CMV assignments 20 times. In a later analysis, co-occurring TCRs were grouped with DBSCAN, and TCRdist sequence similarity was added when clustering was performed within HLA-allele-positive subsets. Repertoires with fewer than 30,000 or more than 120,000 public chains, plus five repertoires with anomalous nucleotide sharing, were excluded from co-occurrence clustering. TCRdb holds this immuneACCESS table with in-frame rearrangements only. Some clones are missing; in checked studies, unresolved V genes explain under half, and the rest has no known cause. For V, J and clone size, that table is used; D and trimming come from the DNA. Across this sample there are about 130,000 clones, with 77% seen only once. The ten most abundant clones make up around 4% of the sample.

CDR1 and CDR2 are drawn from the germline V gene: SNHLY, FYNNEI. Between the V and J ends, shortened by 6 bases and 9 bases respectively, the junction contains 11 bases. The CDR3 runs 11 residues from the cysteine to the phenylalanine. Only the CDR3 DNA stays, 33 bases, in frame from base 1. As to this clone: Which antigen it targets is not known. Within one base of it there is no much larger clone, and no base qualities were kept.

In total, approximately 700 healthy bone marrow donors made up the cohort. Cohort members were all nominally healthy when sampled, although unrecorded immune exposures were likely present. The donor was CMV seropositive and was included in the group of approximately 310 seropositive cohort members. Every donor gave a peripheral blood sample, and the peripheral blood mononuclear cells from that sample were used for TCR beta sequencing. The Qiagen DNeasy Blood Extraction Kit was used to extract genomic DNA from the blood cell samples. Recombination connected TRBV2 to TRBJ2-5; matching of 6 bases hints at TRBD2 as the D gene. The sample taken for sequencing was PBMCs. The TCR sequence derives from a male donor in good health and CMV-seropositive. The CDR3 reads CASRWGVAQYF. Here is the DNA: TGTGCCAGCAGATGGGGGGTCGCCCAGTACTTC. The reference TRBV2 and TRBJ2-5 proteins fill in what lies around the CDR3, so the full variable domain reads EPEVTQTPSHQVTQMGQEVILRCVPISNHLYFYWYRQILGQKVEFLVSFYNNEISEKSEIFDDQFSVERPDGSNFTLKIRSTKLEDSAMYFCASRWGVAQYFGPGTRLLVL.